A selection of T cell receptor beta chains follows, all from one sample in a study of early T cells in non-severe SARS-CoV-2 infection. Each CDR3 protein is one row after TCRdb ran MiXCR on the 5' RACE reads. The table lists 75,000 to 95,000 distinct CDR3 sequences, roughly 15% of them singletons. Sequences were derived from whole blood, sampled at baseline. Receptors were obtained from an adult who was a healthcare worker with PCR-confirmed SARS-CoV-2 infection or an uninfected control (not recorded which). CDR3s include the opening cysteine and the closing phenylalanine or tryptophan. Fields, in order: CDR3 DNA, CDR3 protein, V gene, clone size, J gene, D gene. A D gene is named only where the DNA matches it firmly. Rows may omit the clone size; those that give it use once, few, many or a size class.

cdr3_nt: TGTGCCAGCAGACCTGAAGGGACCGGGGAGCTGTTTTTT
cdr3_aa: CASRPEGTGELFF
v_call: TRBV7-9
clone_size: few
j_call: TRBJ2-2
d_call: NA

cdr3_nt: TGTGCCACCAGTGATTTCCCCAGCGCTTCCTACAATGAGCAGTTCTTC
cdr3_aa: CATSDFPSASYNEQFF
v_call: TRBV24-1
clone_size: NA
j_call: TRBJ2-1
d_call: NA

cdr3_nt: TGTGCCAGCAGTTACTCTCGACAGATCTCTGAAAACACCATATATTTT
cdr3_aa: CASSYSRQISENTIYF
v_call: TRBV6-5
clone_size: NA
j_call: TRBJ1-3
d_call: NA

cdr3_nt: TGTGCCAGCAGCTTAGGGTCTGTCATACAAGAGACCCAGTACTTC
cdr3_aa: CASSLGSVIQETQYF
v_call: TRBV7-6
clone_size: NA
j_call: TRBJ2-5
d_call: NA

cdr3_nt: TGTGCCAGCAGCTATCGGTTGACCGGGGAGCTGTTTTTT
cdr3_aa: CASSYRLTGELFF
v_call: TRBV11-3
clone_size: few
j_call: TRBJ2-2
d_call: NA

cdr3_nt: TGTGCCAGCAGCTTAATCGGCGGGAGTCCCCAAGAGACCCAGTACTTC
cdr3_aa: CASSLIGGSPQETQYF
v_call: TRBV11-2
clone_size: many
j_call: TRBJ2-5
d_call: TRBD2

cdr3_nt: TGTGCCAGCAGCTTAGGGACTACTGCCTACGAGCAGTACTTC
cdr3_aa: CASSLGTTAYEQYF
v_call: TRBV7-6
clone_size: few
j_call: TRBJ2-7
d_call: NA

cdr3_nt: TGCAGGACCGTCGGGGGCACTGAAGCTTTCTTT
cdr3_aa: CRTVGGTEAFF
v_call: TRBV20-1
clone_size: NA
j_call: TRBJ1-1
d_call: NA

cdr3_nt: TGTGCCAGCAGCTGCCTTTCGCGGGGAAACACTGAAGCTTTCTTT
cdr3_aa: CASSCLSRGNTEAFF
v_call: TRBV3-1
clone_size: NA
j_call: TRBJ1-1
d_call: NA

cdr3_nt: TGCGCCAGCCGACTAGCGGGAGGGGTTTGGAACACCGGGGAGCTGTTTTTT
cdr3_aa: CASRLAGGVWNTGELFF
v_call: TRBV4-1
clone_size: NA
j_call: TRBJ2-2
d_call: TRBD2

cdr3_nt: TGCAGTGCTAGAGTAGCGGGAGGCGGGGAGCTGTTTTTT
cdr3_aa: CSARVAGGGELFF
v_call: TRBV20-1
clone_size: NA
j_call: TRBJ2-2
d_call: TRBD2

cdr3_nt: TGTGCCAGCAGTTTAAGGTTAGAGCAGTACTTC
cdr3_aa: CASSLRLEQYF
v_call: TRBV12-3/TRBV12-4
clone_size: NA
j_call: TRBJ2-7
d_call: NA

cdr3_nt: TGTGCCAGCAGTCGAGGCCGCAACACCATATATTTT
cdr3_aa: CASSRGRNTIYF
v_call: TRBV13
clone_size: NA
j_call: TRBJ1-3
d_call: NA

cdr3_nt: TGTGCCAGCAGCTCACTAGCGGGAGGAACCGGGGAGCTGTTTTTT
cdr3_aa: CASSSLAGGTGELFF
v_call: TRBV11-2
clone_size: many
j_call: TRBJ2-2
d_call: TRBD2

cdr3_nt: TGTGCCAGCAAAGTCTCGAGGGGACCGTACGAGCAGTACTTC
cdr3_aa: CASKVSRGPYEQYF
v_call: TRBV5-6
clone_size: NA
j_call: TRBJ2-7
d_call: NA

cdr3_nt: TGTGCCAGCAGCGTCCTCAGTGGGTGGGCTGAGCAGTACTTC
cdr3_aa: CASSVLSGWAEQYF
v_call: TRBV7-6
clone_size: few
j_call: TRBJ2-7
d_call: NA

cdr3_nt: TGTGCCAGCACGGTGAACACTGAAGCTTTCTTT
cdr3_aa: CASTVNTEAFF
v_call: TRBV28
clone_size: few
j_call: TRBJ1-1
d_call: NA

cdr3_nt: TGCAGTGCTAGAGAGACTAGCGACTACGAGCAGTACTTC
cdr3_aa: CSARETSDYEQYF
v_call: TRBV20-1
clone_size: NA
j_call: TRBJ2-7
d_call: TRBD2

cdr3_nt: TGTGCCAGCAGACTCGGGGCTGTGACAGAGACCCAGTACTTC
cdr3_aa: CASRLGAVTETQYF
v_call: TRBV7-9
clone_size: NA
j_call: TRBJ2-5
d_call: NA

cdr3_nt: TGTGCCAGCAGCTTAGTAGGGGAGGCCAGCTATGGCTACACCTTC
cdr3_aa: CASSLVGEASYGYTF
v_call: TRBV7-9
clone_size: many
j_call: TRBJ1-2
d_call: NA

cdr3_nt: TGTGCCAGCAGCTTGACAGGCTCCTACAATGAGCAGTTCTTC
cdr3_aa: CASSLTGSYNEQFF
v_call: TRBV5-6
clone_size: many
j_call: TRBJ2-1
d_call: NA

cdr3_nt: TGTGCCAGCAGCGTTGCAGCGGCAGGCGGGAATTCACCCCTCCACTTT
cdr3_aa: CASSVAAAGGNSPLHF
v_call: TRBV7-2
clone_size: NA
j_call: TRBJ1-6
d_call: NA

cdr3_nt: TGTGCCATCAGTGAGGGGACGGAATCTAATTCACCCCTCCACTTT
cdr3_aa: CAISEGTESNSPLHF
v_call: TRBV10-3
clone_size: NA
j_call: TRBJ1-6
d_call: NA

cdr3_nt: TGTGCCAGCGGAGAGATGGTGGTGGCCGAGCAGTACTTC
cdr3_aa: CASGEMVVAEQYF
v_call: TRBV11-2
clone_size: many
j_call: TRBJ2-7
d_call: NA

cdr3_nt: TGTGCCAGCAGTTCATGGGCTGAAAGGGGCGACACCGGGGAGCTGTTTTTT
cdr3_aa: CASSSWAERGDTGELFF
v_call: TRBV28
clone_size: NA
j_call: TRBJ2-2
d_call: NA

cdr3_nt: TGCGCCAGCAAACGGGAGTTGGGCACAGATACGCAGTATTTT
cdr3_aa: CASKRELGTDTQYF
v_call: TRBV10-1
clone_size: few
j_call: TRBJ2-3
d_call: NA

cdr3_nt: TGTGCCAGCAGTTTCCCGAGACGAGGCTCCTACGAGCAGTACTTC
cdr3_aa: CASSFPRRGSYEQYF
v_call: TRBV28
clone_size: NA
j_call: TRBJ2-7
d_call: NA

cdr3_nt: TGCAGTGCTCTCTGGCGCGGCGGGTCCGGGGAGCTGTTTTTT
cdr3_aa: CSALWRGGSGELFF
v_call: TRBV20-1
clone_size: NA
j_call: TRBJ2-2
d_call: NA

cdr3_nt: TGCGCCAGCAGCGTTCCCCAGGGTTCCGATACGCTGTATTTT
cdr3_aa: CASSVPQGSDTLYF
v_call: TRBV5-1
clone_size: NA
j_call: TRBJ2-3
d_call: NA

cdr3_nt: TGTGCCAGCAGCCGGAGACAGGGGGCGAATTCACCCCTCCACTTT
cdr3_aa: CASSRRQGANSPLHF
v_call: TRBV7-2
clone_size: once
j_call: TRBJ1-6
d_call: TRBD1

cdr3_nt: TGCGCCAGCACCAAACAGGGGGCCCTCTACAATGAGCAGTTCTTC
cdr3_aa: CASTKQGALYNEQFF
v_call: TRBV5-1
clone_size: NA
j_call: TRBJ2-1
d_call: TRBD1

cdr3_nt: TGTGCCAGCAGTGAATTGGGGACCCAAGAGACCCAGTACTTC
cdr3_aa: CASSELGTQETQYF
v_call: TRBV25-1
clone_size: NA
j_call: TRBJ2-5
d_call: NA

cdr3_nt: TGTGCCAGCAGCTTGGCAGGGACAGACCGGGCGCCCCAGCATTTT
cdr3_aa: CASSLAGTDRAPQHF
v_call: TRBV5-6
clone_size: NA
j_call: TRBJ1-5
d_call: TRBD1

cdr3_nt: TGTGCCAGCAGCTTCCCGCGGGAGGGCGAAAAAGAGACCCAGTACTTC
cdr3_aa: CASSFPREGEKETQYF
v_call: TRBV5-6
clone_size: NA
j_call: TRBJ2-5
d_call: TRBD2

cdr3_nt: TGTGCCAGCAGCTTATCGGGGCCCGATGGGTTC
cdr3_aa: CASSLSGPDGF
v_call: TRBV7-9
clone_size: many
j_call: TRBJ2-7
d_call: NA

cdr3_nt: TGCGCCAGCAGCCCGGGGGGCGACACGCAGTATTTT
cdr3_aa: CASSPGGDTQYF
v_call: TRBV5-1
clone_size: few
j_call: TRBJ2-3
d_call: NA

cdr3_nt: TGTGCCAGCAGTATGACAGGGACCTACTACGAGCAGTACTTC
cdr3_aa: CASSMTGTYYEQYF
v_call: TRBV27
clone_size: many
j_call: TRBJ2-7
d_call: TRBD1

cdr3_nt: TGTGCCAGCAGTGACCTACGAGATACGCAGTATTTT
cdr3_aa: CASSDLRDTQYF
v_call: TRBV6-1
clone_size: NA
j_call: TRBJ2-3
d_call: NA

cdr3_nt: TGTGCCAGCAACGCCCGGGACTGGGGCGCCGGGGAGCTGTTTTTT
cdr3_aa: CASNARDWGAGELFF
v_call: TRBV4-2
clone_size: many
j_call: TRBJ2-2
d_call: NA

cdr3_nt: TGCGCCAGCAGGGGGACGACCTACGAGCAGTACTTC
cdr3_aa: CASRGTTYEQYF
v_call: TRBV4-1
clone_size: few
j_call: TRBJ2-7
d_call: NA

cdr3_nt: TGTGCCAGCAGTTTAGCGGGCGGACCCCAAAATCAGCAGGCCCAGCATTTT
cdr3_aa: CASSLAGGPQNQQAQHF
v_call: TRBV28
clone_size: NA
j_call: TRBJ1-5
d_call: NA

cdr3_nt: TGTGCCAGCAGCGCAGGAGACCGAGAGACCCAGTACTTC
cdr3_aa: CASSAGDRETQYF
v_call: TRBV7-6
clone_size: once
j_call: TRBJ2-5
d_call: NA

cdr3_nt: TGTGCCAGTAGTATTAGCGGGAGAAGATTTACGCAGTATTTT
cdr3_aa: CASSISGRRFTQYF
v_call: TRBV19
clone_size: NA
j_call: TRBJ2-3
d_call: TRBD2

cdr3_nt: TGCAGCGTTGACTATCCCGACAGAATCTATGGCTACACCTTC
cdr3_aa: CSVDYPDRIYGYTF
v_call: TRBV29-1
clone_size: few
j_call: TRBJ1-2
d_call: NA

cdr3_nt: TGTGCCAGCAGCTTACTACCCAGGGGGGCCTACGAGCAGTACTTC
cdr3_aa: CASSLLPRGAYEQYF
v_call: TRBV11-2
clone_size: many
j_call: TRBJ2-7
d_call: NA

cdr3_nt: TGTGCCAGCAGCCCAAGGGCCAGCCCCACAGATACGCAGTATTTT
cdr3_aa: CASSPRASPTDTQYF
v_call: TRBV7-9
clone_size: many
j_call: TRBJ2-3
d_call: NA

cdr3_nt: TGTGCCAGCCGGGGACAGGGGAATGGAGGCTACGAGCAGTACTTC
cdr3_aa: CASRGQGNGGYEQYF
v_call: TRBV28
clone_size: few
j_call: TRBJ2-7
d_call: TRBD1

cdr3_nt: TGTGCCAGCAGCTCCAGGACTAGCGGGAGTGCCGGGGAGCTGTTTTTT
cdr3_aa: CASSSRTSGSAGELFF
v_call: TRBV9
clone_size: few
j_call: TRBJ2-2
d_call: TRBD2

cdr3_nt: TGTGCCAGCAGCGTAGTTGGGACTAGCGGGAAGTACAATGAGCAGTTCTTC
cdr3_aa: CASSVVGTSGKYNEQFF
v_call: TRBV9
clone_size: NA
j_call: TRBJ2-1
d_call: TRBD2

cdr3_nt: TGTGCCAGCAGCGTATCGGGCGTTGGTCAGCCCCAGCATTTT
cdr3_aa: CASSVSGVGQPQHF
v_call: TRBV9
clone_size: NA
j_call: TRBJ1-5
d_call: NA